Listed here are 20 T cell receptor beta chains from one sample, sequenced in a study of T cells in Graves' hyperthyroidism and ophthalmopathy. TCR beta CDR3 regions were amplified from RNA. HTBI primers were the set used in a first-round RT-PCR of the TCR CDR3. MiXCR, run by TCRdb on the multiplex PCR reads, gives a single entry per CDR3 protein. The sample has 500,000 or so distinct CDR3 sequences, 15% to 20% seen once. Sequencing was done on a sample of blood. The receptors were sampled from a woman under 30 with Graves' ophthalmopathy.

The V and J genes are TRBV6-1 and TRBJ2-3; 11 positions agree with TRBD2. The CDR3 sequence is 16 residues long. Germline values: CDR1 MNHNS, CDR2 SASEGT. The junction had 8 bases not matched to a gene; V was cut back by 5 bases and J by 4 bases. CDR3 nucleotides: TGTGCCAGCAGTCCATTAGCGGGGGGGCTCGCAGATACGCAGTATTTT. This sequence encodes CASSPLAGGLADTQYF.

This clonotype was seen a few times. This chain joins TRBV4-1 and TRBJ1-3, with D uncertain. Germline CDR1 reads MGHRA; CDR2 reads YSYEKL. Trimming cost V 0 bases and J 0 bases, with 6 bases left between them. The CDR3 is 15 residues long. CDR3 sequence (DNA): TGCGCCAGCAGCCAAGACCCCCGCTCTGGAAACACCATATATTTT. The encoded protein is CASSQDPRSGNTIYF.

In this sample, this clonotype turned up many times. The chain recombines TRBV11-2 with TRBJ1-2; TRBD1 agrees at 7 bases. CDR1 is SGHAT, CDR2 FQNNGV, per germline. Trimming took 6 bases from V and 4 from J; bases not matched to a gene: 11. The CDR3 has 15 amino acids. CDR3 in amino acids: CASRPSGTVGYGYTF. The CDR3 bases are TGTGCCAGCAGGCCAAGCGGGACAGTGGGCTATGGCTACACCTTC.

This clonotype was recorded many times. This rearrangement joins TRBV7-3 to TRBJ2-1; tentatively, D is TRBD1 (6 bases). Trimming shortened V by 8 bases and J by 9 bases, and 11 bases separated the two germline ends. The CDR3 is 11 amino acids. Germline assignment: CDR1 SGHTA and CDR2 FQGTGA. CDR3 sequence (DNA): TGTGCCAGCGGACAGCTAGGTGAGCAGTTCTTC. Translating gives CASGQLGEQFF.

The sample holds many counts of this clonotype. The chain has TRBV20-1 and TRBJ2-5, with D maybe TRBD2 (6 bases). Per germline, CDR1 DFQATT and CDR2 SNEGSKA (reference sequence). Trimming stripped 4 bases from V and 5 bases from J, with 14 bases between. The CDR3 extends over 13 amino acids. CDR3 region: CSANSGTAETQYF. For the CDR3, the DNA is TGCAGTGCTAATAGCGGAACTGCGGAGACCCAGTACTTC.

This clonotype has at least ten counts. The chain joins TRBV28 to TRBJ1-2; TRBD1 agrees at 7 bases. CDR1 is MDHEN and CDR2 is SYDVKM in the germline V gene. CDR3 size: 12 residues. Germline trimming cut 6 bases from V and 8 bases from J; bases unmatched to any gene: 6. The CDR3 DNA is TGTGCCAGCAGGGAGACAGGGTCCGGCTACACCTTC. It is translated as CASRETGSGYTF.

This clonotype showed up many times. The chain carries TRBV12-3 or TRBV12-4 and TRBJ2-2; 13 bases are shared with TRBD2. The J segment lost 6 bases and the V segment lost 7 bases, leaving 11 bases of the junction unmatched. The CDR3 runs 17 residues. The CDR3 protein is CASTWTSGSYIPGELFF. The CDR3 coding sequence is TGTGCCAGCACCTGGACTAGCGGGAGTTATATCCCCGGGGAGCTGTTTTTT.

CDR3 in DNA: TGTGCCAGCAGCGCGGGGAGCACTGAAGCTTTCTTT. Translating gives CASSAGSTEAFF. This sequence joins TRBV9 and TRBJ1-1; D is uncertain. The CDR3 extends over 12 amino acids. Looked up from germline, CDR1 is SGDLS and CDR2 is YYNGEE. The ends were cut back, 3 bases at V and 4 bases at J, with 7 bases in the middle. The whole variable domain, remainder taken from reference TRBV9 and TRBJ1-1, is DSGVTQTPKHLITATGQRVTLRCSPRSGDLSVYWYQQSLDQGLQFLIQYYNGEERAKGNILERFSAQQFPDLHSELNLSSLELGDSALYFCASSAGSTEAFFGQGTRLTVV.

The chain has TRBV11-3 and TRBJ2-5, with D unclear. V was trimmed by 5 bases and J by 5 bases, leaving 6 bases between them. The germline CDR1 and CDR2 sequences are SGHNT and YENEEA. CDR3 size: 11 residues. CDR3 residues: CASSQSETQYF. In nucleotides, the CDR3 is TGTGCCAGCAGCCAGTCCGAGACCCAGTACTTC.

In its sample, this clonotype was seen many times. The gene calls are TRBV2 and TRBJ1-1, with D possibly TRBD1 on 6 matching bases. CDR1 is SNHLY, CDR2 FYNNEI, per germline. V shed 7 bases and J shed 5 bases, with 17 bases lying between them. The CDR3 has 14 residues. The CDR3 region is CASTIQGVRTEAFF. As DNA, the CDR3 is TGTGCCAGCACCATACAGGGAGTGAGGACTGAAGCTTTCTTT.

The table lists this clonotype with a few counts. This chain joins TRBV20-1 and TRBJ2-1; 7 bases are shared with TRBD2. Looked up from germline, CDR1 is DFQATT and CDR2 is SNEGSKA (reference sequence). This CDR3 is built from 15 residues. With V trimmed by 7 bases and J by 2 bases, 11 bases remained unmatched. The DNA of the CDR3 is TGCAGTGGTGAAGATCTGGGAGGGACCTACAATGAGCAGTTCTTC. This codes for CSGEDLGGTYNEQFF.

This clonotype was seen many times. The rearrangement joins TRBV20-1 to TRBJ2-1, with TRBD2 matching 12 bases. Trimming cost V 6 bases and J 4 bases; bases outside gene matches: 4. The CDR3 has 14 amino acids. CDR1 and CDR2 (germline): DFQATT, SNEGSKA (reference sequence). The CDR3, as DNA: TGCAGTGCCCGGACTAGCGGGGAGTACAATGAGCAGTTCTTC. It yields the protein CSARTSGEYNEQFF.

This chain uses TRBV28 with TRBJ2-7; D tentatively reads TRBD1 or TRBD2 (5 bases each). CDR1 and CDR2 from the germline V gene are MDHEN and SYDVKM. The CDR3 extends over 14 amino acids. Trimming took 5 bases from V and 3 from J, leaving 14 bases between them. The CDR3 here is CASSRDGRLYEQYF. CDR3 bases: TGTGCCAGCAGTCGGGACGGCCGCCTCTACGAGCAGTACTTC.

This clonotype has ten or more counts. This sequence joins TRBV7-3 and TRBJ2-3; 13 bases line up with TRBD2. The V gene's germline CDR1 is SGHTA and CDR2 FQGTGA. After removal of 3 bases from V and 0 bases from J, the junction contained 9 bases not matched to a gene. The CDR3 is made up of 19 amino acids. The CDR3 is CASSFSTRTSGGSTDTQYF. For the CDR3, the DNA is TGTGCCAGCAGCTTTTCTACTCGGACTAGCGGGGGCAGCACAGATACGCAGTATTTT.

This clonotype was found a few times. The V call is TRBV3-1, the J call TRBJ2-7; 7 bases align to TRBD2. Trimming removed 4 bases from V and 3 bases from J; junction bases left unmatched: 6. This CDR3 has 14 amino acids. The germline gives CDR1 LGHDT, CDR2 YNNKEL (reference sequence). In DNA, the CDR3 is TGTGCCAGCAGCCCTGGGACTAACAACTACGAGCAGTACTTC. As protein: CASSPGTNNYEQYF.

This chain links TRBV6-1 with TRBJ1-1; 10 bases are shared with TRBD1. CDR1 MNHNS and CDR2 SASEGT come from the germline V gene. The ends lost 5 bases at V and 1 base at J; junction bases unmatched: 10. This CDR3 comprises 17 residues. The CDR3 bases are TGTGCCAGCAGTACGGGGGACAGGGGTAGGGCGAACACTGAAGCTTTCTTT. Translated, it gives CASSTGDRGRANTEAFF.

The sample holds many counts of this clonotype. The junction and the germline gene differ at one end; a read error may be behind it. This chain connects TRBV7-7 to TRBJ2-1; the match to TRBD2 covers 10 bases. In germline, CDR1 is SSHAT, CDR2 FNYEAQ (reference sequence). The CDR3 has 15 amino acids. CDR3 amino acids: CASSSLAGVGGEQFF. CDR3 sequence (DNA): TGTGCTAGCAGCTCGCTAGCGGGAGTCGGTGGTGAGCAGTTCTTC.

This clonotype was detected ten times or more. The CDR3 DNA sequence: TGTGCCAGCAGTGAAGCGACGGGGGAACCGAACACTGAAGCTTTCTTT. Translated: CASSEATGEPNTEAFF. The chain links TRBV2 to TRBJ1-1, with D possibly being TRBD1 (5 bases). V lost 0 bases and J 1 base, leaving 12 bases between the germline ends. CDR1 and CDR2 from the germline V gene are SNHLY and FYNNEI. CDR3 length: 16 residues. Full variable domain (remainder filled in from reference TRBV2 and TRBJ1-1): EPEVTQTPSHQVTQMGQEVILRCVPISNHLYFYWYRQILGQKVEFLVSFYNNEISEKSEIFDDQFSVERPDGSNFTLKIRSTKLEDSAMYFCASSEATGEPNTEAFFGQGTRLTVV.

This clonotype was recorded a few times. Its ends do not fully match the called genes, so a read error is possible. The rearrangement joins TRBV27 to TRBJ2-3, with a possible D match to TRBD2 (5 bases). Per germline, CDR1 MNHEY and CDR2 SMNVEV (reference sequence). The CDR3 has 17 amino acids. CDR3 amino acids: CASSLSRGKSSTDMQYF. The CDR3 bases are TGTGCCAGCAGTTTAAGCCGAGGGAAGTCGAGCACAGATATGCAGTATTTT.

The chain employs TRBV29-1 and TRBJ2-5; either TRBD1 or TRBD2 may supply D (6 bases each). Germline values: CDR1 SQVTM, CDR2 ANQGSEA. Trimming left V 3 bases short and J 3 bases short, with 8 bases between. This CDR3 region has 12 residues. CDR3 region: CSVDRGEETQYF. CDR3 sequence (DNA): TGCAGCGTTGATAGGGGGGAAGAGACCCAGTACTTC.